Here is one T cell receptor (beta chain) with its context. Its antigen is not known. Naive CD8 cells were CD45RO-negative, positively selected for CCR7, excluding terminally differentiated effector memory CD45RA+ cells. This sample was taken from a study of shared clonotypes between healthy human individuals. The ends lost 2 bases at V and 2 bases at J; junction bases unmatched: 11. The CDR3 is made up of 18 amino acids. The V gene's germline CDR1 is SQVTM and CDR2 ANQGSEA. Points from the study as a whole: Among donors, sharing of clonotypes was expected to be affected by sequencing depth. Larger estimated richness was generally seen in naive subsets than in memory subsets.

An approximately 200 ng quantity of DNA, some 30,000 T cell genomes, went into the sorted-subset replicate PCRs. Sequencing was performed with immunoSEQ multiplex PCR; in TCRdb, only in-frame clones are kept and a portion is missing. This sample carries about 590,000 clones, just under 97% of them seen once, and the ten largest clones take about 0.11%. This clonotype was sampled from a woman under 40 in good health. The gene calls are TRBV29-1 and TRBJ2-1; 11 positions match TRBD2. Sequencing input: naive CD8+ T cells sorted from blood. In DNA, the CDR3 is TGCAGCGTTGAACCAGTCACTAGCGGGAGCCCACCCTACAATGAGCAGTTCTTC. Translating it yields CSVEPVTSGSPPYNEQFF.